These 21 T cell receptor beta chains were sequenced from one sample in a study of T cell responses to AZD1222 COVID-19 vaccine. TCRdb's table, derived via immunoSEQ multiplex PCR, lists solely in-frame clones and lacks some. Of fewer than 150,000 clones listed, roughly 92% are singletons. Sequencing used peripheral blood, obtained 28 days after the second AZD1222 dose. The receptors were sampled from an adult who received the AZD1222 COVID-19 vaccine.

V gene TRBV28 combines with J gene TRBJ2-5; no firm D call. This CDR3 contains 13 residues. With 6 bases removed from V and 5 bases from J, the gap between germline ends came to 13 bases. Germline CDR1 is MDHEN and CDR2 is SYDVKM. CDR3 region: CASSPLTSETQYF. As DNA, the CDR3 is TGTGCCAGCAGCCCGCTCACTTCGGAGACCCAGTACTTC.

The V call is TRBV6-5, the J call TRBJ1-4; D unclear. V was shortened by 1 base and J by 6 bases, with 15 bases between the two germline ends. This CDR3 is 16 amino acids long. Germline assignment: CDR1 MNHEY and CDR2 SVGAGI. The CDR3 sequence: CASSYYVGRADEKLFF. The CDR3 DNA is TGTGCCAGCAGTTACTACGTGGGAAGGGCGGATGAAAAACTGTTTTTT.

The rearrangement links TRBV5-6 to TRBJ1-3; D call uncertain. CDR1 is SGHDT, CDR2 YYEEEE, per germline. There are 16 residues in the CDR3. V was shortened by 3 bases and J by 0 bases, with 13 bases between the two germline ends. In DNA, the CDR3 is TGTGCCAGCAGCTCTTCGGGCAGCTCCTCTGGAAACACCATATATTTT. This encodes CASSSSGSSSGNTIYF.

Concerning this clone: Other DNA sequences in this sample translate to the same CDR3. V gene TRBV9 combines with J gene TRBJ1-1; D is unclear. CDR1 and CDR2 (germline): SGDLS, YYNGEE. Trimming stripped 0 bases from V and 1 base from J, with 4 bases between. The CDR3 spans 13 residues. The CDR3, as DNA: TGTGCCAGCAGCGTAGGACCGAACACTGAAGCTTTCTTT. Its protein is CASSVGPNTEAFF.

V usage is TRBV5-6 and J usage is TRBJ2-7; 7 bases agree with TRBD2. The CDR3 totals 13 residues. Germline assignment: CDR1 SGHDT and CDR2 YYEEEE. The J segment lost 6 bases and the V segment lost 4 bases, leaving 7 bases of the junction unmatched. The CDR3: CASSRPAGSEQYV. CDR3 coding DNA: TGTGCCAGCAGCCGACCAGCGGGGAGCGAGCAGTACGTC.

The genes are TRBV18 and TRBJ1-3; weak D call: TRBD1 (6 bases). V was shortened by 3 bases and J by 3 bases, with 12 bases between the two germline ends. The length of the CDR3 is 15 residues. Germline values: CDR1 KGHSH, CDR2 LQKENI. CDR3 bases: TGTGCCAGCTCACCGGACAGTACGGATGGAAACACCATATATTTT. It codes for CASSPDSTDGNTIYF.

This chain links TRBV2 with TRBJ1-2; TRBD1 aligns across 9 bases. CDR3 length equals 13 residues. Germline assignment: CDR1 SNHLY and CDR2 FYNNEI. V gave up 6 bases and J gave up 8 bases; unmatched junction bases: 7. For the CDR3, the DNA is TGTGCCAGCAGGGGGACAGGGCACGGGGGCTACACCTTC. Protein sequence: CASRGTGHGGYTF.

The genes are TRBV10-1 and TRBJ1-1; D might be TRBD1 (5 bases). The CDR3 consists of 12 residues. Trimming removed 6 bases at V and 7 bases at J, with 12 bases between. Per the germline V gene, CDR1 is WNHNN and CDR2 is SYGVQD (reference sequence). The CDR3 spells CASRGDGCEAFF. Written as DNA, the CDR3 is TGCGCCAGCAGGGGGGACGGATGTGAAGCTTTCTTT.

V usage is TRBV7-2 and J usage is TRBJ1-1, with D unclear. The CDR3 is 14 amino acids. Germline CDR1 is SGHTA and CDR2 is FQGNSA. V lost 6 bases and J lost 0, with 11 bases in between. In nucleotides, the CDR3 is TGTGCCAGCAGTCCATTGGGAATGAACACTGAAGCTTTCTTT. Amino acids: CASSPLGMNTEAFF.

V is TRBV10-2 and J is TRBJ1-6; D gene uncertain. The CDR3 spans 11 residues. Germline CDR1 WSHSY, CDR2 SAAADI. V lost 7 bases to trimming and J lost 9 bases, with 7 bases between them. CDR3 in DNA: TGCGCCAGCACAATGGGTTCACCCCTCCACTTT. This encodes CASTMGSPLHF.

The V gene is TRBV7-2, the J gene TRBJ1-5; D remains ambiguous. CDR3 length equals 13 residues. Germline V gene data show CDR1 as SGHTA and CDR2 as FQGNSA. V was shortened by 3 bases and J by 6 bases, with 9 bases between the two germline ends. For the CDR3, the DNA is TGTGCCAGCAGCTTCCGCGCCTCTCAGCCCCAGCATTTT. This codes for CASSFRASQPQHF.

This chain joins TRBV28 and TRBJ1-1, with TRBD1 matching 8 bases. The CDR3 is 16 residues long. The J segment lost 1 base and the V segment lost 4 bases, leaving 8 bases of the junction unmatched. The germline V gene encodes CDR1 MDHEN and CDR2 SYDVKM. The CDR3: CASSSGGQGPNTEAFF. As DNA, the CDR3 is TGTGCCAGCAGTTCGGGCGGACAGGGACCGAACACTGAAGCTTTCTTT.

V gene TRBV5-6 combines with J gene TRBJ2-1, with 9 positions matching TRBD2. The V gene's germline CDR1 is SGHDT and CDR2 YYEEEE. V lost 7 bases to trimming and J lost 5 bases; unmatched junction nucleotides: 7. The CDR3 is made up of 14 amino acids. Here the CDR3 reads CASAGLAGNNEQFF. DNA for the CDR3: TGTGCCAGCGCGGGGCTAGCGGGAAACAATGAGCAGTTCTTC.

The V and J genes are TRBV30 and TRBJ1-6; weak D call: TRBD1 (5 bases). Per germline, CDR1 GTSNPN and CDR2 SVGIG (reference sequence). CDR3 size: 13 residues. The ends were cut back, 7 bases at V and 8 bases at J, with 15 bases in the middle. The CDR3 sequence is CAFTSVQDSPLHF. In DNA form, the CDR3 reads TGTGCCTTCACCTCGGTACAGGATTCACCCCTCCACTTT.

CDR3 loop: CAWSPRQQATNEKLFF. The CDR3 coding sequence is TGTGCCTGGAGCCCCAGACAGCAGGCAACTAATGAAAAACTGTTTTTT. V and J are TRBV30 and TRBJ1-4; D might be TRBD1 (5 bases). V was clipped by 3 bases and J by 0 bases, with 14 bases between them. The CDR3 has 16 residues. Per germline, CDR1 GTSNPN and CDR2 SVGIG (reference sequence).

The V call is TRBV7-9, the J call TRBJ2-2, with D perhaps given as TRBD1 or TRBD2 (6 bases each). V lost 5 bases and J lost 4, with 14 bases in between. Germline CDR1 reads SEHNR; CDR2 reads FQNEAQ (reference sequence). The CDR3 loop spans 15 amino acids. CDR3 loop: CASSPGGVGTGELFF. The DNA of the CDR3 is TGTGCCAGCAGCCCCGGGGGCGTCGGCACCGGGGAGCTGTTTTTT.

The chain joins TRBV15 to TRBJ2-1; 8 bases fit TRBD2. Trimming removed 4 bases from V and 4 bases from J; junction bases left unmatched: 6. The germline CDR1 and CDR2 sequences are LNHNV and YYDKDF (reference sequence). The CDR3 consists of 15 residues. The CDR3 DNA follows: TGTGCCACCAGCACGGGACTAGATCCTTACAATGAGCAGTTCTTC. Protein sequence: CATSTGLDPYNEQFF.

The chain is built from TRBV6-6 and TRBJ1-5, with D possibly being TRBD1 (6 bases). This CDR3 comprises 17 residues. Deletions cut 5 bases from V and 5 bases from J, with 22 bases between. Germline V gene lookup returns CDR1 MNHNY and CDR2 SVGAGI (reference sequence). CDR3 amino acids: CASSLMGAGGRDQPQHF. The DNA of the CDR3 is TGTGCCAGCAGTCTCATGGGGGCAGGCGGTCGAGATCAGCCCCAGCATTTT.

The chain recombines TRBV2 with TRBJ2-7; D may correspond to TRBD1 or TRBD2 (5 bases each). The V gene lost 8 bases and the J gene lost 4 bases, with 15 bases spanning the gap. Germline CDR1 is SNHLY and CDR2 is FYNNEI. This CDR3 spans 13 amino acids. The CDR3 sequence is CASAFGGSYEQYV. CDR3 DNA sequence: TGTGCCAGCGCCTTTGGGGGATCTTACGAGCAGTACGTC.

The J gene is TRBJ1-5, the V gene TRBV6-2 or TRBV6-3, with 9 positions matching TRBD1. J gave up 6 bases and V 5 bases, and 5 bases lay outside the gene matches. The CDR3 has 14 amino acids. Germline V CDR1 and CDR2: MNHEY, SVGEGT. The CDR3 DNA reads as TGTGCCAGCAGTCCCGGACAGGGGCGTCAGCCCCAGCATTTT. Its translation: CASSPGQGRQPQHF.

The genes are TRBV19 and TRBJ1-1, with TRBD1 identical over 7 bases. J gave up 2 bases and V 3 bases, and 3 bases lay outside the gene matches. The CDR3 is 14 amino acids. Germline V gene sequence: CDR1 LNHDA, CDR2 SQIVND (reference sequence). The CDR3 DNA reads as TGTGCCAGTAGTATGGACAGGATTAACACTGAAGCTTTCTTT. Amino acid sequence: CASSMDRINTEAFF.